Shown below are 16 T cell receptor beta chains from a single sample sequenced in a study of blood T cell repertoires in COVID-19. TCRdb's copy holds only in-frame clones and misses some; the assay was immunoSEQ multiplex PCR. The sample shows fewer than 300,000 clones, approximately 87% of them seen only once. Sequencing was carried out using peripheral blood. The source is a woman in her 70s with active or convalescent COVID-19.

This clone was seen a single time. The chain couples TRBV7-3 to TRBJ2-2, with TRBD2 identical over 15 bases. CDR3 size: 15 residues. The V gene's germline CDR1 is SGHTA and CDR2 FQGTGA. The V gene end was trimmed by 7 bases and the J gene end by 7 bases; junction bases not matched to a gene: 4. DNA of the CDR3: TGTGCCAGCACCGGACTAGCGGGGGGGATCGGGGAGCTGTTTTTT. It encodes CASTGLAGGIGELFF. Supplemented by reference TRBV7-3 and TRBJ2-2, the full variable domain reads GAGVSQTPSNKVTEKGKYVELRCDPISGHTALYWYRQSLGQGPEFLIYFQGTGAADDSGLPNDRFFAVRPEGSVSTLKIQRTERGDSAVYLCASTGLAGGIGELFFGEGSRLTVL.

The chain has TRBV5-1 and TRBJ2-3; D remains unclear. V was cut by 1 base and J by 0 bases, with 6 bases left in between. The CDR3 totals 14 residues. Germline loops: CDR1 SGHRS, CDR2 YFSETQ. The DNA of the CDR3 is TGCGCCAGCAGCTTGATCCTCAGCACAGATACGCAGTATTTT. Protein sequence: CASSLILSTDTQYF.

This chain uses TRBV7-2 with TRBJ2-3, with TRBD2 as a possible D gene (6 bases). V lost 6 bases and J 0 bases, leaving 10 bases between the germline ends. The CDR3 totals 14 residues. Germline V lookup: CDR1 SGHTA, CDR2 FQGNSA. Here the CDR3 DNA reads TGTGCCAGCAGTCCCGCGGGGAGCACAGATACGCAGTATTTT. Amino acid sequence: CASSPAGSTDTQYF.

This clone was recorded once. V is TRBV6-5 and J is TRBJ1-2; tentative D call: TRBD1 (5 bases). The CDR3 covers 13 residues. V was pared by 10 bases and J by 4 bases, with 16 bases between. CDR1 is MNHEY, CDR2 SVGAGI, per germline. The DNA for the CDR3 is TGTGCCACCGACAGAAAGCCCAGCTATGGCTACACCTTC. Translated, it gives CATDRKPSYGYTF.

In this sample, this clone turned up a few times. The chain employs TRBV5-1 and TRBJ2-1; 9 positions agree with TRBD1. The CDR3 is made up of 16 amino acids. J was trimmed by 7 bases and V by 9 bases; bases with no gene match: 17. Germline V gives CDR1 SGHRS, CDR2 YFSETQ. This CDR3 is CATSAPEQGAGNEQFF. The CDR3 DNA reads TGCGCCACCTCGGCTCCGGAACAGGGGGCTGGGAATGAGCAGTTCTTC.

This clone was found once. The rearrangement uses TRBV7-6 and TRBJ2-7, with D maybe TRBD2 (6 bases). Per germline, CDR1 SGHVS and CDR2 FNYEAQ. The CDR3 sequence is 14 residues long. V was clipped by 5 bases and J by 4 bases, with 15 bases between them. CDR3 sequence (DNA): TGTGCCAGCAGCGATACGGGAGTTGGGTACGAGCAGTACTTC. It codes for CASSDTGVGYEQYF.

CDR3 region: CSVLSGNYEQYF. Written as DNA, the CDR3 is TGCAGCGTCCTGAGCGGGAACTACGAGCAGTACTTC. The chain links TRBV29-1 to TRBJ2-7, with 7 positions matching TRBD2. Looked up from germline, CDR1 is SQVTM and CDR2 is ANQGSEA. The CDR3 runs 12 residues. V lost 6 bases, J lost 3 bases, and 5 bases stayed unmatched.

The chain is built from TRBV27 and TRBJ1-6, with 7 nucleotides matching TRBD1. The germline V gene has CDR1 MNHEY and CDR2 SMNVEV (reference sequence). V gave up 5 bases and J gave up 5 bases; unmatched junction bases: 9. The CDR3 is 16 amino acids. CDR3 protein: CASSLTGKVHNSPLHF. The CDR3 coding sequence is TGTGCCAGCAGTCTGACAGGGAAGGTGCATAATTCACCCCTCCACTTT.

This sequence joins TRBV30 and TRBJ1-5, with 10 bases matching TRBD1. The CDR3 length is 16 residues. Germline CDR1 reads GTSNPN; CDR2 reads SVGIG (reference sequence). Trimming took 3 bases from V and 0 from J; bases not matched to a gene: 5. This CDR3 reads CAWRGGQGLSNQPQHF. CDR3 nucleotide sequence: TGTGCCTGGAGAGGGGGACAGGGGCTTAGCAATCAGCCCCAGCATTTT.

This chain joins TRBV5-4 and TRBJ2-3, with D possibly being TRBD1 (5 bases). The CDR3 runs 18 residues. CDR1 is SGHNT and CDR2 is YYREEE in the germline V gene (reference sequence). Trimming removed 6 bases from V and 2 bases from J, with 25 bases in between. The CDR3 reads CASNLTGQGLFSTDTQYF. The CDR3 region has the DNA TGTGCCAGCAACCTCACGGGTCAGGGCCTTTTTTCCACAGATACGCAGTATTTT.

This chain uses TRBV9 with TRBJ1-2; perhaps TRBD1 as D (5 bases). The CDR3 contains 16 residues. Trimming pared 4 bases from V and 2 bases from J, leaving 18 bases between. From germline, CDR1 is SGDLS and CDR2 YYNGEE. The CDR3 nucleotides are TGTGCCAGCAGCCCGTCGGGGGGGGTCGCCAACTATGGCTACACCTTC. Residues: CASSPSGGVANYGYTF.

CDR3 bases: TGTGCCAGCATACAGGCCAGGGGCAAAAACATTCAGTACTTC. Its translation: CASIQARGKNIQYF. This chain uses TRBV2 with TRBJ2-4, with D tentatively TRBD1 (6 bases). The CDR3 covers 14 residues. The V gene lost 7 bases and the J gene lost 3 bases, with 13 bases spanning the gap. The germline V gene has CDR1 SNHLY and CDR2 FYNNEI. The complete variable domain, with remaining parts taken from reference TRBV2 and TRBJ2-4, reads EPEVTQTPSHQVTQMGQEVILRCVPISNHLYFYWYRQILGQKVEFLVSFYNNEISEKSEIFDDQFSVERPDGSNFTLKIRSTKLEDSAMYFCASIQARGKNIQYFGAGTRLSVL.

Only a few counts were recorded for this clone. This sequence joins TRBV27 and TRBJ2-3; D gene unclear. The CDR3 totals 15 residues. The V and J ends lost 3 bases and 2 bases respectively, with 12 bases between them. The germline gives CDR1 MNHEY, CDR2 SMNVEV (reference sequence). The DNA for the CDR3 is TGTGCCAGCAGTTTTTTACTCGGTGCCACAGATACGCAGTATTTT. Its translation: CASSFLLGATDTQYF.

This clone showed up just once. J is TRBJ2-2 and V is TRBV9; 7 nucleotides line up with TRBD1. Germline V gene sequence: CDR1 SGDLS, CDR2 YYNGEE. This CDR3 is built from 15 residues. J lost 5 bases, V lost 3 bases, and 7 bases had no gene match. This CDR3 is CASSAGQGVTGELFF. CDR3 in DNA: TGTGCCAGCAGCGCAGGGCAGGGGGTGACCGGGGAGCTGTTTTTT.

This sequence joins TRBV29-1 and TRBJ1-5, with 9 nucleotides matching TRBD1. The CDR3 sequence is 17 residues long. Per the germline V gene, CDR1 is SQVTM and CDR2 is ANQGSEA. With 4 bases clipped from V and 0 bases from J, the junction kept 10 bases outside the gene matches. The CDR3 region is CSVAPGDRVTSNQPQHF. The DNA for the CDR3 is TGCAGCGTTGCCCCAGGGGACAGGGTAACTAGCAATCAGCCCCAGCATTTT.

The chain is built from TRBV5-4 and TRBJ1-2, with 7 bases matching TRBD1. Germline V gene lookup returns CDR1 SGHNT and CDR2 YYREEE (reference sequence). J was trimmed by 7 bases and V by 3 bases; bases with no gene match: 3. This CDR3 is 12 amino acids long. DNA for the CDR3: TGTGCCAGCAGCTACAGGGGAGGTGGCTACACCTTC. Its protein is CASSYRGGGYTF.